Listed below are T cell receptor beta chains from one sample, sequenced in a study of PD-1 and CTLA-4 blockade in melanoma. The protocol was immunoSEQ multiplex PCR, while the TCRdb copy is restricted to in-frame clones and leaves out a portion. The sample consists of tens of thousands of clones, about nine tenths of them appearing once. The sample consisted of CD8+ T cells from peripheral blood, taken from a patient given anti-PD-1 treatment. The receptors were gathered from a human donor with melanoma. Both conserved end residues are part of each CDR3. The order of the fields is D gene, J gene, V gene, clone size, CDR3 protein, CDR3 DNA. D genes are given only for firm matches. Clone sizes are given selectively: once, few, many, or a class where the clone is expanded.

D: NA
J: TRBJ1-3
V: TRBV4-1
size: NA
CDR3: CASSSSSGNTIYF
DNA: TGCGCCAGCAGCTCCAGTTCTGGAAACACCATATATTTT

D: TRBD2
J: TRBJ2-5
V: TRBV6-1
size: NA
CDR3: CASSALTSGGQETQYF
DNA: TGTGCCAGCAGTGCCCTGACTAGCGGGGGACAAGAGACCCAGTACTTC

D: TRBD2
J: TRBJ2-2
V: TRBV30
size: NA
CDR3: CAWSPLAGDTGELFF
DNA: TGTGCCTGGAGTCCCCTAGCGGGGGACACCGGGGAGCTGTTTTTT

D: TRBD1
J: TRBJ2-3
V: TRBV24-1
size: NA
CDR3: CATSRDRGTDTQYF
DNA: TGTGCCACCTCTAGGGACAGGGGGACAGATACGCAGTATTTT

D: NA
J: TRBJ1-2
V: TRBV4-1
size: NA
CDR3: CASSPRDMGGYGYTF
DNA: TGCGCCAGCAGCCCGAGGGACATGGGCGGGTATGGCTACACCTTC

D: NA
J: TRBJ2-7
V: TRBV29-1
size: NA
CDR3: CSVPRGQGYEQYF
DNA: TGCAGCGTACCAAGGGGACAAGGATACGAGCAGTACTTC

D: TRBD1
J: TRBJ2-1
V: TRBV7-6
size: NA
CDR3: CASSPRTGGNNNEQFF
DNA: TGTGCCAGCAGCCCCCGGACAGGGGGGAATAACAATGAGCAGTTCTTC

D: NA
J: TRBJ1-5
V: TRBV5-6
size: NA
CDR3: CASSCAVRYSNQPQHF
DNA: TGTGCCAGCAGTTGCGCCGTAAGATATAGCAATCAGCCCCAGCATTTT

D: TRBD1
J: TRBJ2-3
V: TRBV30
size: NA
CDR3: CAWSVGQGSTDTQYF
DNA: TGTGCCTGGAGTGTAGGACAGGGGAGTACAGATACGCAGTATTTT

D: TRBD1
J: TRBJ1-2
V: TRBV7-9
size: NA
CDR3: CASSSGGGWGQIDGYTF
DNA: TGTGCCAGCAGCTCAGGAGGAGGTTGGGGACAGATAGATGGCTACACCTTC

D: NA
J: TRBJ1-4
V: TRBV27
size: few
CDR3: CASSLNRAGEKLFF
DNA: TGTGCCAGCAGTTTAAACAGGGCGGGAGAAAAACTGTTTTTT

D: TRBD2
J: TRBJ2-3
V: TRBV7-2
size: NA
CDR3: CASSLEAGGATDTQYF
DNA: TGTGCCAGCAGCTTAGAAGCGGGGGGGGCCACAGATACGCAGTATTTT

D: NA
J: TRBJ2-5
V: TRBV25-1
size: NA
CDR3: CASKYQETQYF
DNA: TGTGCCAGCAAGTACCAAGAGACCCAGTACTTC

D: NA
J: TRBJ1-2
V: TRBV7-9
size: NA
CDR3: CASSLSGGWDYGYTF
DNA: TGTGCCAGCAGCTTAAGTGGGGGTTGGGACTATGGCTACACCTTC

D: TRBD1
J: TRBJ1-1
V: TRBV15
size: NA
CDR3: CATSWGTEALNTEAFF
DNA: TGTGCCACCTCCTGGGGGACAGAGGCGTTGAACACTGAAGCTTTCTTT

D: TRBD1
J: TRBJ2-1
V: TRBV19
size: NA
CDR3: CASSPGTGGIYEQFF
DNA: TGTGCCAGTAGTCCCGGGACAGGGGGAATCTATGAGCAGTTCTTC

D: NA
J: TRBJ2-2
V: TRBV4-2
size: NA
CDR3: CASSPRPGAPNTGELFF
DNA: TGTGCCAGCAGCCCCCGCCCGGGGGCGCCGAACACCGGGGAGCTGTTTTTT

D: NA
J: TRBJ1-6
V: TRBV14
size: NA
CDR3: CASSEVGSSYNSPLHF
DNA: TGTGCCAGCAGCGAAGTAGGGAGCTCCTATAATTCACCCCTCCACTTT

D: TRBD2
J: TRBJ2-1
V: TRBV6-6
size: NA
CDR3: CASSYVGGGINEQFF
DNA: TGTGCCAGCAGTTACGTCGGGGGGGGGATTAATGAGCAGTTCTTC

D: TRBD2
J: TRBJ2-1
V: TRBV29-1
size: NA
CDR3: CSVTWAGGLIF
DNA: TGCAGCGTTACCTGGGCGGGGGGGCTCATCTTC

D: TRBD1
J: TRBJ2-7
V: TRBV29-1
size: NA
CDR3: CSVPTPGGEQYF
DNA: TGCAGCGTTCCGACTCCAGGGGGTGAGCAGTACTTC

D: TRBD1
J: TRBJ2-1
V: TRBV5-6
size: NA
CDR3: CASSVNRDSGYNEQFF
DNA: TGTGCCAGCAGCGTAAACCGGGACAGTGGGTACAATGAGCAGTTCTTC

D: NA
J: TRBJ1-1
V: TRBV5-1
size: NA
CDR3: CASSLRMNTEAFF
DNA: TGCGCCAGCAGCTTGAGGATGAACACTGAAGCTTTCTTT

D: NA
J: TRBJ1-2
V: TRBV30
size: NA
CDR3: CAWSVFGSYGYTF
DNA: TGTGCCTGGAGTGTTTTTGGGAGCTATGGCTACACCTTC

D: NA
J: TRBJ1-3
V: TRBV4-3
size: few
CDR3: CASSQERTVGNTIYF
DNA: TGCGCCAGCAGCCAAGAAAGGACAGTGGGAAACACCATATATTTT

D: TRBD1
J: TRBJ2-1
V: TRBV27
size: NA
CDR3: CASSLSELGTGYNEQFF
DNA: TGTGCCAGCAGTTTATCTGAGCTAGGGACAGGGTACAATGAGCAGTTCTTC

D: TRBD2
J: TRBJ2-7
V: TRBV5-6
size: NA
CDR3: CASSSGLSGSEQYF
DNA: TGTGCCAGCAGCTCGGGACTATCCGGGTCCGAGCAGTACTTC

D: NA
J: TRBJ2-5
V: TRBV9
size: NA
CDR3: CASSVAGAVDDQYF
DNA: TGTGCCAGCAGCGTTGCGGGGGCCGTAGATGACCAGTACTTC

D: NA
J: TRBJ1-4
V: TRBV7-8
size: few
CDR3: CASSLEGPNEKLFF
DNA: TGTGCCAGCAGCTTAGAAGGGCCGAATGAAAAACTGTTTTTT

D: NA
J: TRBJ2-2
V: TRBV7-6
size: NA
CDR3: CASSFGGGSSGELFF
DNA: TGTGCCAGCAGCTTCGGTGGGGGCAGTAGCGGGGAGCTGTTTTTT

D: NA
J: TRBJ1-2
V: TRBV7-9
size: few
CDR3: CASSLGQTYGYTF
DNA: TGTGCCAGCAGTTTAGGACAAACCTATGGCTACACCTTC

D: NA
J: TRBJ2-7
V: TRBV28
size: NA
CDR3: CASRDGESLTYEQYF
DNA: TGTGCCAGCCGGGACGGCGAATCCTTGACTTACGAGCAGTACTTC

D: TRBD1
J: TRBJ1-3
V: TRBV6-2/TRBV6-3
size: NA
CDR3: CASSDLQGTSGNTIYF
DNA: TGTGCCAGCAGCGATCTACAGGGGACCTCTGGAAACACCATATATTTT

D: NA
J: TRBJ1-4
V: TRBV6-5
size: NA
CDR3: CASSTSTAEKLFF
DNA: TGTGCCAGCAGTACCTCGACAGCGGAAAAACTGTTTTTT

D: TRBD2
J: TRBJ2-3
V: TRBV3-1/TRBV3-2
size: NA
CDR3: CASLSGGAWAKQYF
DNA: TGTGCCAGCCTTAGCGGGGGGGCGTGGGCGAAGCAGTATTTT

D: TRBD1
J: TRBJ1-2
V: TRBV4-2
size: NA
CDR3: CASSQASGTGEWVGYTF
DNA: TGTGCCAGCAGCCAAGCCTCCGGGACAGGGGAATGGGTCGGCTACACCTTC

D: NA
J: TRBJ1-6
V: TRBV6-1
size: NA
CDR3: CASSEPGYHSPLHF
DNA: TGTGCCAGCAGTGAACCAGGTTACCATTCACCCCTCCACTTT

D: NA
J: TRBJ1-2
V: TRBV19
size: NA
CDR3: CASSPGQGAGGYTF
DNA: TGTGCCAGTAGCCCCGGACAAGGGGCAGGAGGCTACACCTTC

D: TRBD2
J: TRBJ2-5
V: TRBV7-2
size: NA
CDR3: CASSPGTSGGYQETQYF
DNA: TGTGCCAGCAGCCCCGGGACTAGCGGGGGGTACCAAGAGACCCAGTACTTC

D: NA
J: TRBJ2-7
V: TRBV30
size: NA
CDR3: CAWSGLEYEQYF
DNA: TGTGCCTGGAGTGGGCTGGAGTACGAGCAGTACTTC

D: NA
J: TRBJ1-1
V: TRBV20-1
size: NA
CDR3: CSAPLNTEAFF
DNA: TGCAGTGCTCCCTTGAACACTGAAGCTTTCTTT

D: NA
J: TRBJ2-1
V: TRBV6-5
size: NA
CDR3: CASSYPGGSDYNEQFF
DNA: TGTGCCAGCAGTTACCCTGGCGGTTCGGACTACAATGAGCAGTTCTTC

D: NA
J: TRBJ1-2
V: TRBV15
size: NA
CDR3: CATSRVGGDNYGYTF
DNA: TGTGCCACCAGCAGAGTGGGGGGGGATAACTATGGCTACACCTTC

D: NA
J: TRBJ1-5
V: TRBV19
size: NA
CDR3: CASGQGVNQPQHF
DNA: TGTGCCAGCGGGCAAGGGGTCAATCAGCCCCAGCATTTT

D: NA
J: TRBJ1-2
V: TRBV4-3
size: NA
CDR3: CASSPHKDPRNYGYTF
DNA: TGCGCCAGCAGCCCTCATAAAGATCCACGAAACTATGGCTACACCTTC

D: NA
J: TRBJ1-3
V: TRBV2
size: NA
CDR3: CATREAASGNTIYF
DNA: TGTGCCACGCGGGAGGCAGCCTCTGGAAACACCATATATTTT

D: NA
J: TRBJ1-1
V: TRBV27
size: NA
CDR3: CASSSGGNTEAFF
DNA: TGTGCCAGCAGTTCTGGGGGAAACACTGAAGCTTTCTTT

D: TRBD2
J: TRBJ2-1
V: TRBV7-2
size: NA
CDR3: CASSHPGGAYNEQFF
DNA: TGTGCCAGCAGCCACCCGGGGGGGGCGTACAATGAGCAGTTCTTC

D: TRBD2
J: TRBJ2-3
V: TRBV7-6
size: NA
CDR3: CASSLASGGPTDTQYF
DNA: TGTGCCAGCAGCTTAGCTAGCGGGGGGCCCACAGATACGCAGTATTTT

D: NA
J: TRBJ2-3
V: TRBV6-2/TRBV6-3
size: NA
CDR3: CASSLLASTSTDTQYF
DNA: TGTGCCAGCAGTTTGTTGGCCTCGACGAGCACAGATACGCAGTATTTT

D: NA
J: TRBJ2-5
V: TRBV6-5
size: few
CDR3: CASTQYTHEGETQYF
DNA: TGTGCCAGCACCCAATACACACACGAGGGAGAGACCCAGTACTTC

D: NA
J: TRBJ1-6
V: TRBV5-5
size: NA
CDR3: CASSLRPGAGYNSPLHF
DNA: TGTGCCAGCAGCTTGCGGCCCGGGGCCGGATATAATTCACCCCTCCACTTT

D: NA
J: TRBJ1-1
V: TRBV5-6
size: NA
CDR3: CASSLDTEAFF
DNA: TGTGCCAGCAGCTTAGACACTGAAGCTTTCTTT

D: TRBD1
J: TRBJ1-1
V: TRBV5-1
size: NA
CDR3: CASSLEPTGANTEAFF
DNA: TGCGCCAGCAGCCTAGAACCCACAGGGGCGAACACTGAAGCTTTCTTT